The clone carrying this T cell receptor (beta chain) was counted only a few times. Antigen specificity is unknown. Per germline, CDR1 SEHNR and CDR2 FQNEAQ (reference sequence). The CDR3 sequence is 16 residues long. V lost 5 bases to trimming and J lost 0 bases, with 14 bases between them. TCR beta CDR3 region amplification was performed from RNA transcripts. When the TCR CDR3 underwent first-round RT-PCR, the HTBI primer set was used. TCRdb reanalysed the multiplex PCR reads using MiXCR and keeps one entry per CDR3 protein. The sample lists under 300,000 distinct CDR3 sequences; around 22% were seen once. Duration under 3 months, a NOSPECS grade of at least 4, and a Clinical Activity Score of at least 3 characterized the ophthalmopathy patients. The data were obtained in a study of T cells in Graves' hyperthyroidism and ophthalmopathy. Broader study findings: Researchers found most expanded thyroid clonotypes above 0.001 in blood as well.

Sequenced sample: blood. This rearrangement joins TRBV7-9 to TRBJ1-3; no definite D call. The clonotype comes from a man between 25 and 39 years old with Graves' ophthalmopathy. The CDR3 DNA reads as TGTGCCAGCAGCGTCATGGGTAGGGCCTCTGGAAACACCATATATTTT. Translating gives CASSVMGRASGNTIYF.